This TCR beta chain comes out of a study of molecular identifiers for immune sequencing clone quantification. In the study overall: Replicate experiments divided RNA from about 21,000 or 97,000 naive CD8 cells into five parts and sequenced four.

Ten or more counts support this clonotype. Preparation of naive CD8 libraries involved about 18,000 to 1,000,000 sorted cells and 10%, 30% or 50% RNA. Naive CD8 T cell sorting was performed on the CD8+CD4-CCR7+CD45RA+ phenotype. Methods described previously were used for bulk TCR libraries, and listed TCR primers were applied. TCRdb reanalysed the PCR reads using MiXCR and keeps one entry per CDR3 protein. This table has 75,000 to 100,000 distinct CDR3 sequences, about 20% appearing once. The CDR3 length is 14 residues. V gave up 6 bases and J gave up 5 bases; unmatched junction bases: 9. Germline V CDR1 and CDR2: MNHEY, SVGEGT.

The sample consisted of naive CD8+ T cells from blood, with Jurkat cell RNA spiked in. Subset reported: FACS-sorted CD8+CD4-CCR7+CD45RA+ naive T cells. The sequence derives from a human donor in good health. Some libraries in this study had Jurkat cell RNA spiked in. The chain couples TRBV6-2 or TRBV6-3 to TRBJ1-1; 7 bases agree with TRBD1. This CDR3 is CASRITGASTEAFF. CDR3 bases: TGTGCCAGCAGGATTACAGGGGCGAGTACTGAAGCTTTCTTT.